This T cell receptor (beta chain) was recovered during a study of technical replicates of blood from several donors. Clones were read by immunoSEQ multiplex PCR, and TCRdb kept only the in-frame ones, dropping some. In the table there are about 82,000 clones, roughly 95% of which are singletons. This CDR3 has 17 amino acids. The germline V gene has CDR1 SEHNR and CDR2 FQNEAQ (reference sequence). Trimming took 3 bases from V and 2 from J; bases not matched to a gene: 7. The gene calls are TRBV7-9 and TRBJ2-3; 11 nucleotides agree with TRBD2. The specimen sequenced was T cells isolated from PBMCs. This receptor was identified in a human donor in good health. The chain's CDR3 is CASSFDSGRGTTDTQYF. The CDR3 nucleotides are TGTGCCAGCAGCTTCGATAGCGGGAGGGGTACCACAGATACGCAGTATTTT.